One and the same sample provided the 14 T cell receptor beta chains below, sequenced in a study of cytomegalovirus exposure and HLA in healthy donors. This PCR relied on a set of 60 Vbeta primers and 13 Jbeta primers. This table comes from immunoSEQ multiplex PCR, and its TCRdb copy is limited to in-frame clones, with some not included. Of fewer than 250,000 clones in the sample, about four fifths were seen once. The sample comprised PBMCs. All receptors come from a woman between 50 and 59 years old in good health and CMV-seropositive.

The chain recombines TRBV30 with TRBJ1-2, with D maybe TRBD1 (5 bases). This CDR3 has 12 residues. CDR1 is GTSNPN and CDR2 is SVGIG in the germline V gene (reference sequence). V was trimmed by 8 bases and J by 4 bases, leaving 14 bases between them. The CDR3 here is CARLRQGYGYTF. CDR3 sequence (DNA): TGTGCCCGCTTGCGGCAGGGCTATGGCTACACCTTC.

CDR3 sequence reads: CASSLGIRTRGYTF. The DNA of the CDR3 is TGTGCCAGCAGTTTAGGGATTCGGACAAGGGGCTACACCTTC. The rearrangement links TRBV28 to TRBJ1-2; perhaps TRBD1 as D (5 bases). V was pared by 2 bases and J by 8 bases, with 15 bases between. CDR3 size: 14 residues. CDR1 is MDHEN and CDR2 is SYDVKM in the germline V gene.

The gene calls are TRBV27 and TRBJ2-3; D ambiguous. CDR3 size: 15 residues. The V gene's germline CDR1 is MNHEY and CDR2 SMNVEV (reference sequence). Trimming took off 5 bases at V and 1 base at J, with 13 bases between the two ends. DNA for the CDR3: TGTGCCAGCAGTGCCCCCGCGAGCCGCACAGATACGCAGTATTTT. It specifies CASSAPASRTDTQYF.

The chain is built from TRBV18 and TRBJ1-2, with TRBD1 identical over 7 bases. The CDR3 sequence is 14 residues long. V dropped 1 base and J dropped 6; count of bases not matched to a gene: 5. Germline lookup yields CDR1 KGHSH and CDR2 LQKENI. CDR3 sequence reads: CASSPLEGAHGYTF. The CDR3, as DNA: TGTGCCAGCTCACCACTGGAGGGGGCGCATGGCTACACCTTC.

This rearrangement joins TRBV5-1 to TRBJ2-3; no reliable D call. V shed 0 bases and J shed 0 bases, with 5 bases lying between them. Germline V gives CDR1 SGHRS, CDR2 YFSETQ. The CDR3 covers 14 residues. The DNA for the CDR3 is TGCGCCAGCAGCTTGGTTCGGAGCACAGATACGCAGTATTTT. Translation: CASSLVRSTDTQYF.

This chain joins TRBV7-2 and TRBJ1-5, with 9 positions matching TRBD1. The germline V gene encodes CDR1 SGHTA and CDR2 FQGNSA. The CDR3 has 15 residues. After removal of 3 bases from V and 6 bases from J, the junction contained 6 bases not matched to a gene. CDR3 DNA: TGTGCCAGCAGCTTGGCACAGGGGGCGGTTCAGCCCCAGCATTTT. The encoded protein is CASSLAQGAVQPQHF.

The V call is TRBV27, the J call TRBJ2-7, with TRBD1 identical over 8 bases. The CDR3 is 14 residues long. Germline V gene sequence: CDR1 MNHEY, CDR2 SMNVEV (reference sequence). V lost 6 bases, J lost 6 bases, and 10 bases stayed unmatched. The CDR3 spells CASRSDRVLGEQYF. DNA for the CDR3: TGTGCCAGCAGGTCGGACAGGGTCCTTGGCGAGCAGTACTTC.

This clone appeared a few times. V is TRBV19 and J is TRBJ1-1, with TRBD1 matching over 7 bases. CDR3 length equals 14 residues. Germline CDR1 and CDR2: LNHDA and SQIVND (reference sequence). With V trimmed by 3 bases and J by 5 bases, 6 bases remained unmatched. The CDR3 is CASSILAGGTEAFF. As DNA, the CDR3 is TGTGCCAGTAGTATTTTGGCAGGGGGAACTGAAGCTTTCTTT.

This chain connects TRBV19 to TRBJ2-3, with 7 nucleotides matching TRBD2. The V gene end was trimmed by 3 bases and the J gene end by 4 bases; junction bases not matched to a gene: 7. The CDR3 consists of 15 residues. Looked up from germline, CDR1 is LNHDA and CDR2 is SQIVND (reference sequence). CDR3 sequence reads: CASSISRGRPDTQYF. The CDR3 DNA reads as TGTGCCAGTAGTATCTCGCGGGGGAGACCAGATACGCAGTATTTT.

The chain carries TRBV6-4 and TRBJ2-2; perhaps TRBD2 as D (5 bases). Looked up from germline, CDR1 is MRHNA and CDR2 is SNTAGT. Trimming stripped 3 bases from V and 2 bases from J, with 7 bases between. This CDR3 is built from 14 residues. CDR3 bases: TGTGCCAGCAGTGAAACTAGAAACACCGGGGAGCTGTTTTTT. Its translation: CASSETRNTGELFF.

The V and J genes are TRBV7-2 and TRBJ2-2; 9 nucleotides align to TRBD2. Germline trimming cut 10 bases from V and 0 bases from J; bases unmatched to any gene: 3. The CDR3 has 14 residues. CDR1 is SGHTA, CDR2 FQGNSA, per germline. In DNA form, the CDR3 reads TGTGCCACGGGACTAGCAGCGAACACCGGGGAGCTGTTTTTT. Translating it yields CATGLAANTGELFF.

The rearrangement joins TRBV15 to TRBJ1-3, with a weak D call TRBD1 (5 bases). Germline V lookup: CDR1 LNHNV, CDR2 YYDKDF (reference sequence). This CDR3 has 13 amino acids. Trimming removed 0 bases at V and 9 bases at J, with 9 bases between. CDR3 protein: CATSREARGTIYF. CDR3 DNA sequence: TGTGCCACCAGCAGAGAGGCTAGGGGCACCATATATTTT.

The chain combines TRBV5-1 with TRBJ1-1; D uncertain. The germline V gene has CDR1 SGHRS and CDR2 YFSETQ. V was clipped by 0 bases and J by 1 base, with 16 bases between them. The CDR3 runs 17 residues. CDR3 DNA sequence: TGCGCCAGCAGCTTGGATCAGTTGCGACTGGGGAACACTGAAGCTTTCTTT. Its protein product is CASSLDQLRLGNTEAFF.

The gene calls are TRBV9 and TRBJ2-7; 7 nucleotides align to TRBD1. The CDR3 is made up of 16 amino acids. V shed 0 bases, J shed 5 bases, and the junction held 11 bases outside the gene matches. Germline CDR1 is SGDLS and CDR2 is YYNGEE. CDR3 residues: CASSVAQATGFDEQYF. The CDR3, as DNA: TGTGCCAGCAGCGTAGCTCAAGCGACAGGGTTCGACGAGCAGTACTTC.